The 32 T cell receptor beta chains below all came from one sample that was sequenced in a study of cytomegalovirus exposure and HLA in healthy donors. The primer mix had 60 Vbeta and 13 Jbeta primers. Using immunoSEQ multiplex PCR, the repertoire was profiled, and TCRdb retains in-frame clones only, with some absent. The sample shows some 200,000 clones, approximately 70% of them seen only once. Source material: PBMCs. Receptor source: a man in his forties in good health and CMV-seropositive.

This clone was seen only a few times. This chain links TRBV6-5 with TRBJ2-7; 11 positions match TRBD1. Germline CDR1 and CDR2: MNHEY and SVGAGI. With V trimmed by 5 bases and J by 3 bases, 3 bases remained unmatched. The CDR3 loop spans 14 amino acids. CDR3 nucleotides: TGTGCCAGCAGTATCGGGACAGGGGGCTACGAGCAGTACTTC. Translating it yields CASSIGTGGYEQYF.

Comments on this clone: The CDR3 ends on some other residue instead of the conserved phenylalanine or tryptophan, so this is likely a read error. This chain connects TRBV6-1 to TRBJ2-7; the D is unclear. Germline CDR1 MNHNS, CDR2 SASEGT. Trimming removed 6 bases from V and 1 base from J, with 10 bases in between. The CDR3 runs to 13 residues. CDR3: CASRYRASYEQYL. The CDR3 DNA sequence: TGTGCCAGCAGATACAGAGCTTCCTACGAGCAGTACCTC.

This chain connects TRBV9 to TRBJ1-2, with 8 bases aligning to TRBD1. The V and J ends lost 3 bases and 3 bases, in that order; junction bases with no gene match: 7. CDR1 is SGDLS and CDR2 is YYNGEE in the germline V gene. The CDR3 contains 15 residues. The CDR3 DNA reads TGTGCCAGCAGCGATCAGGGGGCAGCCGACTATGGCTACACCTTC. Protein: CASSDQGAADYGYTF.

This clone is a singleton in its sample. The gene calls are TRBV13 and TRBJ1-3; D is perhaps TRBD1 (5 bases). V lost 6 bases, J lost 0 bases, and 9 bases lay in between. Germline V gene data show CDR1 as PRHDT and CDR2 as FYEKMQ (reference sequence). The CDR3 runs to 14 residues. In DNA, the CDR3 is TGTGCCAGCAGATGGAGGGGCTCTGGAAACACCATATATTTT. It yields the protein CASRWRGSGNTIYF.

V is TRBV7-9 and J is TRBJ1-2, with a weak D call TRBD1 (5 bases). Trimming removed 1 base at V and 6 bases at J, with 6 bases between. Per the germline V gene, CDR1 is SEHNR and CDR2 is FQNEAQ (reference sequence). This CDR3 is built from 12 residues. The CDR3, as DNA: TGTGCCAGCAGCTTAGAAGGGGATGGCTACACCTTC. Amino acids: CASSLEGDGYTF.

This rearrangement joins TRBV11-2 to TRBJ1-1, with D perhaps matching TRBD1 (6 bases). CDR3 length: 13 residues. The V end lost 4 bases, the J end lost 10 bases, and 16 bases lay between the germline ends. Germline V gene data show CDR1 as SGHAT and CDR2 as FQNNGV. CDR3 nucleotides: TGTGCCAGCAGCTCACGTTACAGGGAGGGAGCTTTCTTT. It yields the protein CASSSRYREGAFF.

The chain couples TRBV27 to TRBJ2-7, with D possibly being TRBD1 (6 bases). This CDR3 spans 15 amino acids. The V end lost 4 bases, the J end lost 3 bases, and 16 bases lay between the germline ends. Germline V CDR1 and CDR2: MNHEY, SMNVEV (reference sequence). CDR3 residues: CASSSHRDIFYEQYF. The DNA for the CDR3 is TGTGCCAGCAGTTCCCACAGGGACATCTTCTACGAGCAGTACTTC.

With respect to this clone: Other DNA sequences of this sample code for an identical CDR3. This chain connects TRBV5-1 to TRBJ2-2, with 8 bases matching TRBD1. Losses at the gene ends were 0 bases for V and 1 base for J; bases not matched to a gene: 2. The CDR3 covers 16 residues. In germline, CDR1 is SGHRS, CDR2 YFSETQ. The CDR3 DNA reads as TGCGCCAGCAGCTTGGGAGACAGGGGGAACACCGGGGAGCTGTTTTTT. Amino acid sequence: CASSLGDRGNTGELFF.

The rearrangement uses TRBV29-1 and TRBJ2-3, with D tentatively TRBD1 (6 bases). Germline-derived CDR1 and CDR2 are SQVTM and ANQGSEA. Trimming left V 2 bases short and J 0 bases short, with 9 bases between. The CDR3 spans 14 residues. The CDR3 spells CSVERTASTDTQYF. DNA for the CDR3: TGCAGCGTTGAAAGGACAGCTAGCACAGATACGCAGTATTTT.

The V gene is TRBV28, the J gene TRBJ2-1; TRBD2 agrees at 10 bases. The CDR3 runs 14 residues. Trimming took 8 bases from V and 6 from J; bases not matched to a gene: 7. CDR1 is MDHEN and CDR2 is SYDVKM in the germline V gene. The DNA of the CDR3 is TGTGCCAGCTATCTAGCGGGGGATCCCAATGAGCAGTTCTTC. Protein product: CASYLAGDPNEQFF.

The chain couples TRBV5-1 to TRBJ2-1; 8 nucleotides agree with TRBD1. CDR1 and CDR2 (germline): SGHRS, YFSETQ. This CDR3 is built from 18 residues. J was trimmed by 4 bases and V by 3 bases; bases with no gene match: 15. The CDR3 loop is CASSYNRRGTGVYNEQFF. CDR3 nucleotide sequence: TGCGCCAGCAGCTATAACAGGCGCGGGACAGGAGTTTACAATGAGCAGTTCTTC.

The rearrangement uses TRBV5-8 and TRBJ2-6; no clear D. This CDR3 has 15 residues. Germline-derived CDR1 and CDR2 are SGHTS and YDEGEE. V was pared by 1 base and J by 9 bases, with 14 bases between. The CDR3 loop is CASSLISLVRNVLTF. The CDR3 bases are TGTGCCAGCAGCTTGATAAGTTTAGTGCGCAACGTCCTGACTTTC.

This clone was seen more than once but under ten times. Compared with germline, one end of the junction differs, possibly owing to a read error. The chain has TRBV10-3 and TRBJ2-7; 12 bases agree with TRBD2. The germline V gene encodes CDR1 ENHRY and CDR2 SYGVKD. The CDR3 length is 12 residues. The CDR3 DNA reads as TGTGCCATCTCATGGACTAGCGGGGAAGCCTTATTC. Translated, it gives CAISWTSGEALF.

The chain carries TRBV5-3 and TRBJ2-5; no reliable D call. TRBV5-3 is an ORF, with its function uncertain. Trimming took off 1 base at V and 1 base at J, with 11 bases between the two ends. The CDR3 consists of 15 residues. For the CDR3, the DNA is TGTGCCAGAAGCTTGAAGTGGCCCGTCCAAGAGACCCAGTACTTC. Amino acids: CARSLKWPVQETQYF.

The rearrangement joins TRBV5-1 to TRBJ1-3; D might be TRBD1 (5 bases). CDR3 length equals 13 residues. The V end was cut by 0 bases, the J end by 5 bases, with 6 bases between. The germline CDR1 and CDR2 sequences are SGHRS and YFSETQ. The chain's CDR3 is CASSLAGRNTIYF. The CDR3 nucleotides are TGCGCCAGCAGCTTGGCAGGGCGAAACACCATATATTTT.

The chain joins TRBV18 to TRBJ1-4; 9 positions match TRBD1. The germline V gene encodes CDR1 KGHSH and CDR2 LQKENI. The CDR3 is 16 residues long. Germline trimming cut 2 bases from V and 4 bases from J; bases unmatched to any gene: 5. The CDR3 DNA is TGTGCCAGCTCACCAGGACAGGGGTTAGGTAATGAAAAACTGTTTTTT. Protein sequence: CASSPGQGLGNEKLFF. The full variable domain, in which reference TRBV18 and TRBJ1-4 provide the parts outside the CDR3, is NAGVMQNPRHLVRRRGQEARLRCSPMKGHSHVYWYRQLPEEGLKFMVYLQKENIIDESGMPKERFSAEFPKEGPSILRIQQVVRGDSAAYFCASSPGQGLGNEKLFFGSGTQLSVL.

The sample holds a few counts of this clone. The chain recombines TRBV2 with TRBJ2-7, with a tentative D call TRBD1 (6 bases). V was trimmed by 2 bases and J by 1 base, leaving 15 bases between them. CDR3 length: 16 amino acids. CDR1 and CDR2 from the germline V gene are SNHLY and FYNNEI. This CDR3 reads CASSENTGRMSYEQYF. The CDR3 region has the DNA TGTGCCAGCAGTGAAAATACAGGGCGGATGTCCTACGAGCAGTACTTC.

This clone was found once. The chain has TRBV6-5 and TRBJ1-1, with D perhaps matching TRBD1 (5 bases). V was trimmed by 2 bases and J by 3 bases, leaving 16 bases between them. The CDR3 extends over 16 amino acids. The germline V gene encodes CDR1 MNHEY and CDR2 SVGAGI. CDR3 residues: CASSYQGILGDTEAFF. CDR3 coding DNA: TGTGCCAGCAGTTACCAGGGAATCCTTGGGGACACTGAAGCTTTCTTT.

The J gene is TRBJ1-5, the V gene TRBV7-8; perhaps TRBD1 as D (5 bases). The CDR3 is made up of 14 amino acids. CDR1 SGHVS and CDR2 FQNEAQ come from the germline V gene. Trimming pared 5 bases from V and 5 bases from J, leaving 13 bases between. The CDR3 DNA reads as TGTGCCAGCAGCCTAAACAGGCCAGATCAGCCCCAGCATTTT. Translating gives CASSLNRPDQPQHF.

CDR3 protein: CASSLGQGLREQYF. The DNA of the CDR3 is TGTGCCAGCAGCCTGGGACAGGGCCTACGTGAGCAGTACTTC. The chain uses TRBV11-2 and TRBJ2-7, with TRBD1 identical over 9 bases. CDR3 length: 14 amino acids. Per the germline V gene, CDR1 is SGHAT and CDR2 is FQNNGV. The trim removed 5 bases at V and 7 bases at J, leaving 9 bases unmatched. Together with reference TRBV11-2 and TRBJ2-7, the CDR3 gives the full variable domain: EAGVAQSPRYKIIEKRQSVAFWCNPISGHATLYWYQQILGQGPKLLIQFQNNGVVDDSQLPKDRFSAERLKGVDSTLKIQPAKLEDSAVYLCASSLGQGLREQYFGPGTRLTVT.

The gene calls are TRBV5-8 and TRBJ2-1; 7 bases match TRBD2. CDR1 is SGHTS, CDR2 YDEGEE, per germline. The CDR3 contains 15 residues. V lost 0 bases, J lost 4 bases, and 4 bases stayed unmatched. CDR3 nucleotides: TGTGCCAGCAGCTTGGATCTAGCGGCTTACAATGAGCAGTTCTTC. Protein: CASSLDLAAYNEQFF. Variable domain in full (rest from reference TRBV5-8 and TRBJ2-1): EAGVTQSPTHLIKTRGQQATLRCSPISGHTSVYWYQQALGLGLQFLLWYDEGEERNRGNFPPRFSGRQFPNYSSELNVNALELEDSALYLCASSLDLAAYNEQFFGPGTRLTVL.

This clone was counted once. V and J are TRBV6-1 and TRBJ1-4, with 10 bases identical to TRBD1. The CDR3 totals 15 residues. V lost 4 bases and J lost 8; bases outside the gene matches: 7. Per the germline V gene, CDR1 is MNHNS and CDR2 is SASEGT. CDR3 sequence reads: CASSGRGQGSEKLFF. As DNA, the CDR3 is TGTGCCAGCAGTGGCCGGGGACAGGGGTCGGAAAAACTGTTTTTT.

The CDR3 region is CASSLTGVGDTQYF. The DNA for the CDR3 is TGTGCCAGCAGTTTAACAGGGGTAGGAGATACGCAGTATTTT. V gene TRBV28 combines with J gene TRBJ2-3; TRBD1 matches 7 bases. This CDR3 is 14 amino acids long. The J segment lost 5 bases and the V segment lost 2 bases, leaving 4 bases of the junction unmatched. CDR1 and CDR2 from the germline V gene are MDHEN and SYDVKM.

The chain combines TRBV7-2 with TRBJ2-5; D unresolved. The J call may be incorrect, as the DNA end agrees better with TRBJ2-7. This CDR3 is built from 13 residues. Germline loops: CDR1 SGHTA, CDR2 FQGNSA. The CDR3 DNA follows: TGTGCCAGCAGCCCCTCATCCCCCTACGAGCAGTACTTC. The encoded protein is CASSPSSPYEQYF.

V usage is TRBV7-2 and J usage is TRBJ2-5; D perhaps matches TRBD2 (6 bases). The germline gives CDR1 SGHTA, CDR2 FQGNSA. Trimming removed 5 bases at V and 1 base at J, with 14 bases between. There are 15 residues in the CDR3. The CDR3 DNA sequence: TGTGCCAGCAGCCCCGGGGAGCGGGCCCAAGAGACCCAGTACTTC. Amino acids: CASSPGERAQETQYF.

The gene calls are TRBV6-5 and TRBJ2-7; perhaps TRBD1 as D (5 bases). The germline V gene has CDR1 MNHEY and CDR2 SVGAGI. Trimming shortened V by 2 bases and J by 3 bases, and 8 bases separated the two germline ends. The CDR3 is made up of 13 amino acids. The CDR3 sequence: CASSYPGRYEQYF. The CDR3 DNA reads as TGTGCCAGCAGTTACCCAGGGCGCTACGAGCAGTACTTC.

This CDR3 reads CASSGGLAGYEQFF. CDR3 sequence (DNA): TGTGCCAGCAGCGGGGGACTAGCGGGGTATGAGCAGTTCTTC. The gene calls are TRBV7-3 and TRBJ2-1; the match to TRBD2 covers 13 bases. The CDR3 sequence is 14 residues long. The germline V gene encodes CDR1 SGHTA and CDR2 FQGTGA. V shed 5 bases and J 8 bases; nucleotides not matched to a gene: 3. Full variable domain (outside the CDR3, taken from reference TRBV7-3 and TRBJ2-1): GAGVSQTPSNKVTEKGKYVELRCDPISGHTALYWYRQSLGQGPEFLIYFQGTGAADDSGLPNDRFFAVRPEGSVSTLKIQRTERGDSAVYLCASSGGLAGYEQFFGPGTRLTVL.

The gene calls are TRBV18 and TRBJ2-3; 7 bases align to TRBD1. J was trimmed by 0 bases and V by 5 bases; bases with no gene match: 5. CDR1 is KGHSH and CDR2 is LQKENI in the germline V gene. This CDR3 has 15 residues. The CDR3 nucleotides read TGTGCCAGCTCAGACGGGACAGTTAGCACAGATACGCAGTATTTT. Its protein is CASSDGTVSTDTQYF.

This clone was seen a handful of times. The V and J genes are TRBV29-1 and TRBJ2-5, with TRBD2 matching 12 bases. This CDR3 is built from 15 residues. V trimming: 3 bases; J trimming: 3 bases; junction bases outside the gene matches: 5. The germline V gene encodes CDR1 SQVTM and CDR2 ANQGSEA. The CDR3 is CSVELAGGQEETQYF. The CDR3 region has the DNA TGCAGCGTTGAGCTAGCGGGGGGGCAGGAAGAGACCCAGTACTTC.

V usage is TRBV5-5 and J usage is TRBJ2-2; the match to TRBD2 covers 11 bases. The CDR3 sequence is 16 residues long. V trimming: 5 bases; J trimming: 3 bases; junction bases outside the gene matches: 6. Germline loops: CDR1 SGHKS, CDR2 YYEKEE (reference sequence). The CDR3 DNA follows: TGTGCCAGCAGGGCACTAGCGGGGGAGGACACCGGGGAGCTGTTTTTT. This codes for CASRALAGEDTGELFF.

V and J are TRBV27 and TRBJ2-5, with D maybe TRBD1 (6 bases). CDR1 is MNHEY and CDR2 is SMNVEV in the germline V gene (reference sequence). The length of the CDR3 is 14 residues. Trimming removed 6 bases at V and 2 bases at J, with 13 bases between. The CDR3 bases are TGTGCCAGCAGCCATGCGAGGGGGCAAGAGACCCAGTACTTC. As protein: CASSHARGQETQYF.

The rearrangement joins TRBV6-1 to TRBJ1-2; D might be TRBD1 (6 bases). The CDR3 runs to 15 residues. V gave up 4 bases and J gave up 1 base, with 13 bases separating them. Germline CDR1 is MNHNS and CDR2 is SASEGT. CDR3 nucleotides: TGTGCCAGCAGTGCCCAGGGGACCTTTAACTATGGCTACACCTTC. This gives the protein CASSAQGTFNYGYTF.